One and the same sample provided the 2 T cell receptor beta chains below, sequenced in a study of shared clonotypes between healthy human individuals. TCRdb's table, derived via immunoSEQ multiplex PCR, lists solely in-frame clones and lacks some. The sample holds hundreds of thousands of clones; roughly 77% are singletons and the top ten take approximately 13%. The sample consisted of PBMCs. The receptor source for this set is a woman between 35 and 50 years old in good health. Some clones in this sample may be carry-over from other donors' samples.

This clone was seen more than once but under ten times. The chain is built from TRBV10-1 and TRBJ2-2; TRBD1 might be the D (6 bases). The germline V and J ends were trimmed by 2 bases and 8 bases, with 12 bases remaining between them. This CDR3 comprises 14 residues. CDR1 WNHNN and CDR2 SYGVQD come from the germline V gene (reference sequence). CDR3 protein: CASSELQGVGELFF. CDR3 nucleotide sequence: TGCGCCAGCAGTGAGCTACAGGGTGTGGGGGAGCTGTTTTTT.

The chain employs TRBV6-4 and TRBJ2-3; weak D call: TRBD1 (6 bases). V lost 0 bases, J lost 0 bases, and 10 bases lay in between. This CDR3 is built from 16 residues. The germline CDR1 and CDR2 sequences are MRHNA and SNTAGT. CDR3 sequence: CASSDSKGGSTDTQYF. DNA for the CDR3: TGTGCCAGCAGTGACTCTAAAGGGGGTAGCACAGATACGCAGTATTTT.